This TCR beta chain was observed in a study of blood T cell repertoires in COVID-19. Across the whole study: The United States, Italy and Spain supplied acute and convalescent COVID-19 samples. Sources were T cells, B-cell-depleted T cells, or PBMCs; the material itself was cDNA or gDNA.

The authors' processing: Estimated nucleated cell counts came from reference gene primer amplification. Some clones are missing from TCRdb's copy, which holds only in-frame ones; the method was immunoSEQ multiplex PCR. V, J and clone size are those of that table, while D and trimming were read from the DNA. This sample yields 150,000 to 200,000 clones, of which 70% to 85% are seen a single time; over 7.5% belongs to the top ten. Germline V gives CDR1 MNHNY, CDR2 SVGAGI (reference sequence). The V and J ends lost 7 bases and 0 bases respectively, with 9 bases between them. The CDR3 sequence is 13 residues long.

Input material: peripheral blood. The source of this sequence is a woman older than 75 with acute or convalescent COVID-19. The chain has TRBV6-6 and TRBJ1-1; D unresolved. The CDR3, as DNA: TGTGCCAGCACCCAATACATGAACACTGAAGCTTTCTTT. Amino acids: CASTQYMNTEAFF.